A single sample gave rise to the 15 T cell receptor beta chains below, sequenced in a study of monozygotic twins with inflammatory bowel disease. TCRdb reprocessed the 5' RACE reads; each CDR3 protein has one entry and no DNA is given. In all, the sample yields 150,000 to 200,000 distinct CDR3 sequences. The sample comprised blood. The receptor source for this set is a human donor with ulcerative colitis or Crohn's disease, or a healthy co-twin of an affected twin (not recorded which).

The chain is built from TRBV27 and TRBJ2-7; TCRdb's D call of TRBD2 is untestable without DNA. Germline CDR1 is MNHEY and CDR2 is SMNVEV (reference sequence). This CDR3 has 15 amino acids. CDR3 residues: CASSQAGRANYEQYF.

V gene TRBV24-1 combines with J gene TRBJ2-1; TCRdb lists TRBD1, though no DNA is available to test this call. This CDR3 comprises 15 residues. The germline V gene has CDR1 KGHDR and CDR2 SFDVKD. The CDR3 sequence: CATSDQTGAYNEQFF.

This chain uses TRBV5-6 with TRBJ2-1; with no DNA, the TCRdb D assignment of TRBD2 cannot be verified. This CDR3 comprises 15 residues. Germline V gives CDR1 SGHDT, CDR2 YYEEEE. The CDR3 protein is CASSFASGPYNEQFF.

The rearrangement links TRBV5-1 to TRBJ2-7; TCRdb calls TRBD1, which cannot be checked without DNA. The CDR3 extends over 13 amino acids. CDR1 and CDR2 (germline): SGHRS, YFSETQ. The CDR3 spells CASSLWTDYEQYF. The full variable domain, in which reference TRBV5-1 and TRBJ2-7 provide the parts outside the CDR3, is KAGVTQTPRYLIKTRGQQVTLSCSPISGHRSVSWYQQTPGQGLQFLFEYFSETQRNKGNFPGRFSGRQFSNSRSEMNVSTLELGDSALYLCASSLWTDYEQYFGPGTRLTVT.

The rearrangement uses TRBV7-8 and TRBJ1-1; the TCRdb D gene call, TRBD1, has no DNA to confirm it. The CDR3 sequence is 14 residues long. In germline, CDR1 is SGHVS, CDR2 FQNEAQ. The chain's CDR3 is CASRPRTVNTEAFF.

The chain joins TRBV5-1 to TRBJ2-3; no DNA is available, so the TRBD1 call from TCRdb remains unchecked. Germline CDR1 is SGHRS and CDR2 is YFSETQ. The CDR3 contains 15 residues. The CDR3 protein is CASSPKRGNTDTQYF.

The chain links TRBV5-1 to TRBJ1-1; TCRdb's D gene call, TRBD1, goes unchecked for lack of DNA. CDR3 length: 17 residues. Germline V gives CDR1 SGHRS, CDR2 YFSETQ. The CDR3 loop is CASSLAGPNERRTEAFF.

This chain links TRBV6-5 with TRBJ2-3. CDR1 is MNHEY and CDR2 is SVGAGI in the germline V gene. This CDR3 has 14 amino acids. CDR3 residues: CASSYSKLTDTQYF.

J is TRBJ2-7 and V is TRBV4-1; TCRdb's D gene call, TRBD2, goes unchecked for lack of DNA. Germline assignment: CDR1 MGHRA and CDR2 YSYEKL. The CDR3 is 14 residues long. Here the CDR3 reads CASSQHRLAGDVYF.

The V gene is TRBV5-6, the J gene TRBJ2-3; TCRdb's D call of TRBD1 is untestable without DNA. Germline V CDR1 and CDR2: SGHDT, YYEEEE. The CDR3 spans 15 residues. The CDR3 loop is CASRTDRVEADTQYF.

This chain links TRBV28 with TRBJ1-1; TCRdb designates TRBD1, a call that cannot be tested without DNA. There are 13 residues in the CDR3. The germline V gene has CDR1 MDHEN and CDR2 SYDVKM. CDR3 sequence reads: CASSPGGITEAFF.

The chain links TRBV5-1 to TRBJ1-2; the TRBD1 assignment by TCRdb is unverifiable without DNA. CDR1 and CDR2 from the germline V gene are SGHRS and YFSETQ. The CDR3 runs 15 residues. This CDR3 reads CASSLGGTGLDGYTF.

This chain links TRBV25-1 with TRBJ1-2. The CDR3 consists of 14 residues. Germline assignment: CDR1 MGHDK and CDR2 SYGVNS. CDR3 residues: CALPTEEVNYGYTF.

The chain links TRBV28 to TRBJ1-4. CDR1 and CDR2 from the germline V gene are MDHEN and SYDVKM. The CDR3 runs to 15 residues. The CDR3 spells CASRSTQTTNEKLFF.

CDR3 protein: CASSRAGTGSQPQHF. This chain uses TRBV6-1 with TRBJ1-5; TCRdb's D call of TRBD1 is untestable without DNA. Germline V gives CDR1 MNHNS, CDR2 SASEGT. The CDR3 consists of 15 residues.